One T cell receptor beta chain is described in this entry. This sample is part of a study of blood T cell repertoires in COVID-19. At the level of the study: The United States, Italy and Spain provided the acute and convalescent COVID-19 samples. PBMCs, B-cell-depleted T cells, or T cells provided the cDNA or gDNA that made up the material.

The CDR3 runs 14 residues. Germline V CDR1 and CDR2: LNHDA, SQIVND (reference sequence). V was pared by 5 bases and J by 2 bases, with 10 bases between. Under the authors' procedure: The authors estimated nucleated cell counts from reference gene primer amplification. TCRdb's copy holds only in-frame clones and misses some; the assay was immunoSEQ multiplex PCR. Clonal size and the V and J genes are those of that table, whereas D and trimming came from the DNA. The sample has roughly 140,000 clones; 88% are singletons. The clonotype originates from a human donor in a cohort sampled during active COVID-19. The V gene is TRBV19, the J gene TRBJ1-5, with D uncertain. What was sequenced was peripheral blood. As DNA, the CDR3 is TGTGCCAGTAGTCCCTGGGAGGGCAATCAGCCCCAGCATTTT. Translating gives CASSPWEGNQPQHF.